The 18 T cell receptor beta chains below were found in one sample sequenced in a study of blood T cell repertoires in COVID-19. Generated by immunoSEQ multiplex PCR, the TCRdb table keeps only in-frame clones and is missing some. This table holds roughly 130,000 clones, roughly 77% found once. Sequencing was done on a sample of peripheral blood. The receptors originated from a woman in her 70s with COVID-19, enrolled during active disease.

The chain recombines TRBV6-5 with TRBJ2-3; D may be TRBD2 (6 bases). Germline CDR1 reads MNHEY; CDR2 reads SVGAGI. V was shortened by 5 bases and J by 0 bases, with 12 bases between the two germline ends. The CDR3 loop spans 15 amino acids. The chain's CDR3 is CASSPRSGSTDTQYF. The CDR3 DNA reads TGTGCCAGCAGTCCCCGAAGCGGGAGCACAGATACGCAGTATTTT.

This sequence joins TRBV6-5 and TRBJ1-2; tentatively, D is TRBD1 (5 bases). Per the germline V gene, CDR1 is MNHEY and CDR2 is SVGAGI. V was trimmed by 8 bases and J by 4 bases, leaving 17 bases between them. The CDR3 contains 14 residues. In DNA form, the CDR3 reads TGTGCCAGCGGCCCCGACTGGAGGGGCTATGGCTACACCTTC. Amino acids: CASGPDWRGYGYTF.

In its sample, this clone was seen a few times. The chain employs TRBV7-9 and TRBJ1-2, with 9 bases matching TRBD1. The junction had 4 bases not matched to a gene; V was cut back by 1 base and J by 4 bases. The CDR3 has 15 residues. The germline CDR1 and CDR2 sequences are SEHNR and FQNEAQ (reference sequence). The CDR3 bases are TGTGCCAGCAGCTTAGACGGGACAGGGAGCTATGGCTACACCTTC. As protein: CASSLDGTGSYGYTF.

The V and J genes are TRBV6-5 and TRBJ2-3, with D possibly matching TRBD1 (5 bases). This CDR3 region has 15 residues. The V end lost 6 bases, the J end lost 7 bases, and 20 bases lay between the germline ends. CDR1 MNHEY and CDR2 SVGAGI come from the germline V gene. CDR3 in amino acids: CASSPGGRVRNTQYF. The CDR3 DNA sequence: TGTGCCAGCAGCCCCGGCGGCAGGGTGAGGAATACGCAGTATTTT.

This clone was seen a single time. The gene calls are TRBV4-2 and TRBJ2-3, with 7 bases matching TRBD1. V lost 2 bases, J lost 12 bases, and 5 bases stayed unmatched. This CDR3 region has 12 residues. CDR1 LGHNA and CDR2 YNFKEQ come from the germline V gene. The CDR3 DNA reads TGTGCCAGCAGCCAAACAGGGGCGACACAGTATTTT. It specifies CASSQTGATQYF.

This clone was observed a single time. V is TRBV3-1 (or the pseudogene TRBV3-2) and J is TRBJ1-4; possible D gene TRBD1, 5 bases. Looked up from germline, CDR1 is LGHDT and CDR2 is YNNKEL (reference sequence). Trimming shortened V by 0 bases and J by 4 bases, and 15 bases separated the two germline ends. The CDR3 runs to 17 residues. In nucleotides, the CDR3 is TGTGCCAGCAGCCAAGATCGGGGGAGGGAATTTAATGAAAAACTGTTTTTT. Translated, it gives CASSQDRGREFNEKLFF.

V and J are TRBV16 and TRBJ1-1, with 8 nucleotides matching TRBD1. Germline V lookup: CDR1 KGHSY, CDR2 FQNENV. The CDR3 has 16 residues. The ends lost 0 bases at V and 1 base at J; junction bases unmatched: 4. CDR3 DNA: TGTGCCAGCAGCCAATCCAGGACAGGGTCGAACACTGAAGCTTTCTTT. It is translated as CASSQSRTGSNTEAFF.

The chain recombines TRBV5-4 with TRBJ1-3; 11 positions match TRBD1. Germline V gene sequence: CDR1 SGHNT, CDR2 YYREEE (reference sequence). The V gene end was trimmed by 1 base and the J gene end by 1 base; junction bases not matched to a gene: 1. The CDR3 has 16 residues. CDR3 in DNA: TGTGCCAGCAGCTTGTGGGACAGGGGGTCTGGAAACACCATATATTTT. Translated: CASSLWDRGSGNTIYF. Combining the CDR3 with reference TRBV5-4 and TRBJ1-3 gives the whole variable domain ETGVTQSPTHLIKTRGQQVTLRCSSQSGHNTVSWYQQALGQGPQFIFQYYREEENGRGNFPPRFSGLQFPNYSSELNVNALELDDSALYLCASSLWDRGSGNTIYFGEGSWLTVV.

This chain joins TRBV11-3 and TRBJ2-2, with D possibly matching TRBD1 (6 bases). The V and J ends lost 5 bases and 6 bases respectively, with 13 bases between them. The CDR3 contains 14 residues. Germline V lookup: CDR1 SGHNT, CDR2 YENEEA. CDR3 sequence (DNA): TGTGCCAGCAGCCCCGGACAGTTTGCCGGGGAGCTGTTTTTT. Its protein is CASSPGQFAGELFF.

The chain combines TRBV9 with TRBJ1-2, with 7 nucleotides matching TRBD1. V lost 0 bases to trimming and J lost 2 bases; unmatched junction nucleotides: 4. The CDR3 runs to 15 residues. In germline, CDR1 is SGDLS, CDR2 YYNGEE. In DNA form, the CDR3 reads TGTGCCAGCAGCGTAGCCCCGGGACAGAACTATGGCTACACCTTC. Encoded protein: CASSVAPGQNYGYTF.

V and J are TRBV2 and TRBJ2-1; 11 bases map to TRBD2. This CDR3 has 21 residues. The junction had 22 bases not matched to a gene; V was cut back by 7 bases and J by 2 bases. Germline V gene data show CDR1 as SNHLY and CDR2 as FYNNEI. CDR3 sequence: CASKGSLAGGLAMDAYNEQFF. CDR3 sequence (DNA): TGTGCCAGCAAAGGAAGTCTAGCGGGGGGTCTGGCAATGGATGCCTACAATGAGCAGTTCTTC.

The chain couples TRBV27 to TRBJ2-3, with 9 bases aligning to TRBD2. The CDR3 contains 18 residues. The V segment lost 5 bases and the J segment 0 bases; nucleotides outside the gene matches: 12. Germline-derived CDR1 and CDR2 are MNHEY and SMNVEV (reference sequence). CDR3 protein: CASSPRRGGGASTDTQYF. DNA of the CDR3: TGTGCCAGCAGTCCCCGTAGGGGCGGGGGGGCTAGCACAGATACGCAGTATTTT.

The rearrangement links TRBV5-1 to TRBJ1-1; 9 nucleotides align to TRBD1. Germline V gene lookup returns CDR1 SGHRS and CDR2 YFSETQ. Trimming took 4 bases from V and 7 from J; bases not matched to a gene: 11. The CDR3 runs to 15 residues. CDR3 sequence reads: CASSQGQGNVVEAFF. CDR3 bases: TGCGCCAGCAGCCAGGGACAGGGTAACGTGGTTGAAGCTTTCTTT.

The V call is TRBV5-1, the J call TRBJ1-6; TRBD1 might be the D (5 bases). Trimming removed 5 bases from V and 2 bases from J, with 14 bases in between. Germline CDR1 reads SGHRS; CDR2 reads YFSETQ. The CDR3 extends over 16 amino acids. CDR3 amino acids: CASRPTDFPYNSPLHF. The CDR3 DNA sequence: TGCGCCAGCAGACCGACAGACTTCCCCTATAATTCACCCCTCCACTTT.

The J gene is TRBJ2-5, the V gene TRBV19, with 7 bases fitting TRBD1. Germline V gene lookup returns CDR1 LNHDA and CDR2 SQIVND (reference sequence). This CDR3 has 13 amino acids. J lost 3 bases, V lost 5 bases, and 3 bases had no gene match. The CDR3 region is CASSYRGKETQYF. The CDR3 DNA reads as TGTGCCAGTAGTTACAGGGGTAAAGAGACCCAGTACTTC.

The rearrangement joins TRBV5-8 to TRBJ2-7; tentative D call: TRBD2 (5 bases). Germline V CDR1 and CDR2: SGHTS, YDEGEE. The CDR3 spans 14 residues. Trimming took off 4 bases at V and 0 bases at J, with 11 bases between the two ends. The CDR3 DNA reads TGTGCCAGCAGCAAGGACTGGAGCTCCTACGAGCAGTACTTC. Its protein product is CASSKDWSSYEQYF.

The CDR3: CASSLRGNTEAFF. CDR3 in DNA: TGTGCCAGCAGCCTCAGGGGGAACACTGAAGCTTTCTTT. The V gene is TRBV16, the J gene TRBJ1-1, with TRBD1 as a possible D gene (6 bases). Germline V gene data show CDR1 as KGHSY and CDR2 as FQNENV. The V end lost 4 bases, the J end lost 1 base, and 7 bases lay between the germline ends. The CDR3 is made up of 13 amino acids.

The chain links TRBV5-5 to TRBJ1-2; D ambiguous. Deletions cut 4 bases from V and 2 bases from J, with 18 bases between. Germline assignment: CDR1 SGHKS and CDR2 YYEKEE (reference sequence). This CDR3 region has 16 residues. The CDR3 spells CASSLFVGSINYGYTF. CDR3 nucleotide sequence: TGTGCCAGCAGCCTATTTGTGGGCAGCATAAACTATGGCTACACCTTC.